These 29 T cell receptor beta chains were all obtained from the same sample, sequenced in a study of blood T cells in healthy people across ages. Sample-barcoded 5' priming and a J-beta primer mix drove a second PCR of 7 to 11 cycles. A single record per CDR3 protein comes from TCRdb applying MiXCR to the 5' RACE reads. This sample has fewer than 1,000,000 distinct CDR3 sequences; 46% occur once, and the top ten carry around 18%. The sample taken for sequencing was blood. These receptor sequences come from a man aged 80 or over in good health.

The table lists this clonotype with a few counts. The chain carries TRBV5-1 and TRBJ2-1, with 12 bases matching TRBD2. J gave up 8 bases and V 3 bases, and 6 bases lay outside the gene matches. Germline V gives CDR1 SGHRS, CDR2 YFSETQ. This CDR3 is 15 amino acids long. In DNA form, the CDR3 reads TGCGCCAGCAGCTCCCTAGCGGGAGGGCCCCATGAGCAGTTCTTC. It yields the protein CASSSLAGGPHEQFF.

The chain joins TRBV7-9 to TRBJ2-1; 8 bases are a match to TRBD1. CDR1 and CDR2 from the germline V gene are SEHNR and FQNEAQ (reference sequence). The V and J ends lost 2 bases and 8 bases, in that order; junction bases with no gene match: 5. This CDR3 comprises 14 residues. The DNA for the CDR3 is TGTGCCAGCAGCTTACCAGGGACAGGCCATGAGCAGTTCTTC. The encoded protein is CASSLPGTGHEQFF.

The V call is TRBV6-6, the J call TRBJ1-1; no clear D. CDR3 size: 12 residues. Per the germline V gene, CDR1 is MNHNY and CDR2 is SVGAGI (reference sequence). Deletions cut 3 bases from V and 1 base from J, with 3 bases between. In DNA form, the CDR3 reads TGTGCCAGCAGTTATAAGAACACTGAAGCTTTCTTT. This gives the protein CASSYKNTEAFF.

V gene TRBV4-2 combines with J gene TRBJ1-4; no firm D call. Germline CDR1 reads LGHNA; CDR2 reads YNFKEQ. The germline V and J ends were trimmed by 10 bases and 1 base, with 4 bases remaining between them. The CDR3 contains 11 residues. This CDR3 reads CATLTNEKLFF. The DNA for the CDR3 is TGTGCCACCTTAACTAATGAAAAACTGTTTTTT.

The gene calls are TRBV4-3 and TRBJ2-3; D unclear. Trimming took 2 bases from V and 1 from J, leaving 7 bases between them. This CDR3 region has 14 residues. CDR1 LGHNA and CDR2 YSLEER come from the germline V gene. The CDR3 region is CASSQNGGTDTQYF. The CDR3 DNA reads TGCGCCAGCAGCCAAAATGGGGGCACAGATACGCAGTATTTT.

The chain carries TRBV24-1 and TRBJ2-3; D may be TRBD2 (5 bases). This CDR3 is 15 amino acids long. V lost 2 bases and J 2 bases, leaving 10 bases between the germline ends. Germline CDR1 reads KGHDR; CDR2 reads SFDVKD. The CDR3 spells CATSDSGLYTDTQYF. CDR3 sequence (DNA): TGTGCCACCAGTGATTCCGGACTGTACACAGATACGCAGTATTTT.

This clonotype showed up just a few times. The chain recombines TRBV24-1 with TRBJ2-3; 10 bases are a match to TRBD2. The CDR3 length is 17 residues. CDR1 is KGHDR, CDR2 SFDVKD, per germline. Germline trimming cut 1 base from V and 4 bases from J; bases unmatched to any gene: 7. DNA for the CDR3: TGTGCCACCAGTGATTTCCGTCTAGCGGGAGTCGCAGATACGCAGTATTTT. Translated, it gives CATSDFRLAGVADTQYF.

A note on this clonotype: The junction departs from germline at one end; a sequencing error may be responsible. The rearrangement uses TRBV5-1 and TRBJ2-1, with 13 bases fitting TRBD2. This CDR3 contains 15 residues. Germline V gene lookup returns CDR1 SGHRS and CDR2 YFSETQ. DNA of the CDR3: TGCGCCAGCACCTTGGTACTAGCGGGAGGGGATGAGCAGTTCTTC. Amino acid sequence: CASTLVLAGGDEQFF.

The chain links TRBV5-6 to TRBJ2-5; D remains ambiguous. The CDR3 loop spans 13 amino acids. Trimming took 2 bases from V and 3 from J, leaving 8 bases between them. Germline CDR1 is SGHDT and CDR2 is YYEEEE. The CDR3 region has the DNA TGTGCCAGCAGCTTCGTCACGGAAGAGACCCAGTACTTC. Its translation is CASSFVTEETQYF.

The V call is TRBV7-9, the J call TRBJ2-5; TRBD1 aligns across 10 bases. TRBJ2-7 matches the DNA end more closely, so the J call is doubtful. This CDR3 contains 15 residues. Per germline, CDR1 SEHNR and CDR2 FQNEAQ (reference sequence). CDR3 sequence reads: CASSFLGQGHYEQYF. The CDR3 nucleotides are TGTGCCAGCAGCTTTCTGGGACAGGGGCACTACGAGCAGTACTTC.

Remarks on this clonotype: An end of the junction differs from the germline gene, which may be a read error. The genes are TRBV7-2 and TRBJ1-4; D may be TRBD1 (5 bases). The CDR3 covers 15 residues. The germline V gene has CDR1 SGHTA and CDR2 FQGNSA. As DNA, the CDR3 is TGTGCTAGCAGCTTAGTGGCGGGGGTCCAAGAAAAACTGTTTTTT. Translating gives CASSLVAGVQEKLFF.

The genes are TRBV28 and TRBJ2-7; D is perhaps TRBD2 (6 bases). The CDR3 is 14 residues long. Germline assignment: CDR1 MDHEN and CDR2 SYDVKM. Trimming stripped 7 bases from V and 0 bases from J, with 13 bases between. The CDR3 DNA sequence: TGTGCCAGCAATCCCGGGGGTACCTCCTACGAGCAGTACTTC. Its protein product is CASNPGGTSYEQYF.

V and J are TRBV18 and TRBJ1-1; D remains ambiguous. Trimming removed 6 bases at V and 1 base at J, with 12 bases between. This CDR3 contains 14 residues. CDR1 is KGHSH and CDR2 is LQKENI in the germline V gene. The CDR3 spells CASSGETRNTEAFF. The CDR3 bases are TGTGCCAGCTCTGGGGAGACAAGGAACACTGAAGCTTTCTTT.

The V gene is TRBV20-1, the J gene TRBJ2-3; D is undetermined. This CDR3 is built from 15 residues. Trimming left V 3 bases short and J 1 base short, with 14 bases between. The germline V gene encodes CDR1 DFQATT and CDR2 SNEGSKA (reference sequence). The CDR3 region is CSARGTTSGTDTQYF. In DNA form, the CDR3 reads TGCAGTGCTAGGGGCACGACGAGCGGCACAGATACGCAGTATTTT.

This clonotype was counted only a few times. The chain carries TRBV12-3 or TRBV12-4 and TRBJ1-2; D is perhaps TRBD1 (5 bases). The V end lost 8 bases, the J end lost 3 bases, and 16 bases lay between the germline ends. There are 14 residues in the CDR3. Here the CDR3 reads CASCPGAEDYGYTF. Written as DNA, the CDR3 is TGTGCCAGCTGCCCTGGGGCAGAAGACTATGGCTACACCTTC.

As regards this clonotype: The conserved phenylalanine or tryptophan is not found at the CDR3 terminus, so this likely reflects a read error. The chain links TRBV12-3 or TRBV12-4 to TRBJ2-7; D is possibly TRBD1 or TRBD2 (5 bases each). The CDR3 loop spans 15 amino acids. V was trimmed by 8 bases and J by 0 bases, leaving 17 bases between them. The CDR3 loop reads CASSSGLMSSYEQYS. The CDR3 DNA follows: TGTGCCAGCTCCTCGGGGCTGATGAGCTCCTACGAGCAGTACTCC.

The CDR3 region is CASSSISGRRGNIQYF. The DNA for the CDR3 is TGTGCCAGCAGCTCCATTAGCGGGAGGCGGGGAAACATTCAGTACTTC. The rearrangement joins TRBV11-2 to TRBJ2-4, with 10 bases aligning to TRBD2. J lost 6 bases, V lost 4 bases, and 9 bases had no gene match. Germline loops: CDR1 SGHAT, CDR2 FQNNGV. This CDR3 spans 16 amino acids. Together with reference TRBV11-2 and TRBJ2-4, the CDR3 gives the full variable domain: EAGVAQSPRYKIIEKRQSVAFWCNPISGHATLYWYQQILGQGPKLLIQFQNNGVVDDSQLPKDRFSAERLKGVDSTLKIQPAKLEDSAVYLCASSSISGRRGNIQYFGAGTRLSVL.

V usage is TRBV12-3 or TRBV12-4 and J usage is TRBJ2-3, with TRBD2 matching over 11 bases. The CDR3 has 16 amino acids. J was trimmed by 2 bases and V by 5 bases; bases with no gene match: 6. The CDR3 here is CASSAGLADFTDTQYF. The DNA for the CDR3 is TGTGCCAGCAGTGCGGGACTAGCGGACTTCACAGATACGCAGTATTTT.

Worth noting for this clonotype: A read error may be the cause here, since a much bigger clone is one base away. CDR3 region: CASRPWSGTGGEKLFF. For the CDR3, the DNA is TGTGCCAGCAGACCATGGTCGGGGACAGGGGGTGAAAAACTGTTTTTT. The chain is built from TRBV28 and TRBJ1-4; 11 bases agree with TRBD1. J lost 7 bases, V lost 6 bases, and 10 bases had no gene match. Germline V CDR1 and CDR2: MDHEN, SYDVKM. The CDR3 is 16 amino acids.

The rearrangement links TRBV28 to TRBJ2-5; 14 bases are a match to TRBD2. V was pared by 6 bases and J by 5 bases, with 8 bases of the junction left unmatched. This CDR3 has 16 amino acids. CDR1 and CDR2 from the germline V gene are MDHEN and SYDVKM. CDR3: CASSGLAGGAWETQYF. CDR3 sequence (DNA): TGTGCCAGCAGCGGACTAGCGGGAGGTGCGTGGGAGACCCAGTACTTC.

This clonotype showed up just a few times. The V call is TRBV9, the J call TRBJ1-1; no reliable D call. The V and J ends lost 2 bases and 3 bases respectively, with 5 bases between them. Germline CDR1 SGDLS, CDR2 YYNGEE. The CDR3 is 12 residues long. The DNA of the CDR3 is TGTGCCAGCAGCGTCGGGTACACTGAAGCTTTCTTT. It yields the protein CASSVGYTEAFF.

This clonotype was detected a few times. The chain recombines TRBV25-1 with TRBJ2-1; 10 bases align to TRBD1. The CDR3 totals 16 residues. V gave up 6 bases and J gave up 4 bases; unmatched junction bases: 9. Germline loops: CDR1 MGHDK, CDR2 SYGVNS. The CDR3 sequence is CASRDRGLVGYNEQFF. The CDR3 DNA reads as TGTGCCAGCAGGGACAGGGGGTTAGTGGGGTACAATGAGCAGTTCTTC.

The chain combines TRBV3-1 with TRBJ2-5, with 8 bases identical to TRBD1. This CDR3 comprises 13 residues. Trimming took 7 bases from V and 5 from J; bases not matched to a gene: 6. Looked up from germline, CDR1 is LGHDT and CDR2 is YNNKEL (reference sequence). The CDR3 sequence is CASTPTGGETQYF. DNA of the CDR3: TGTGCCAGCACGCCAACAGGGGGTGAGACCCAGTACTTC.

The gene calls are TRBV12-3 or TRBV12-4 and TRBJ2-7, with D possibly being TRBD2 (5 bases). V lost 3 bases and J lost 1, with 13 bases in between. This CDR3 is 15 amino acids long. The CDR3 DNA reads as TGTGCCAGCAGTTTGAGGGAAGCGAGATCCTACGAGCAGTACTTC. The encoded protein is CASSLREARSYEQYF.

As to this clonotype: This may stem from a read error, because a much larger clone lies one nucleotide away. The chain recombines TRBV5-1 with TRBJ2-1; 10 bases agree with TRBD2. Per germline, CDR1 SGHRS and CDR2 YFSETQ. CDR3 size: 15 residues. CDR3 loop: CTSSLGSGRAEEQFF. Here the CDR3 DNA reads TGCACCAGCAGCTTGGGGAGCGGGAGGGCCGAAGAGCAGTTCTTC.

This chain joins TRBV28 and TRBJ1-5, with a weak D call TRBD1 (6 bases). The germline gives CDR1 MDHEN, CDR2 SYDVKM. The V gene lost 5 bases and the J gene lost 0 bases, with 14 bases spanning the gap. CDR3 length: 16 amino acids. CDR3 protein: CASSPETGYSNQPQHF. The CDR3 coding sequence is TGTGCCAGCAGTCCCGAGACAGGTTATAGCAATCAGCCCCAGCATTTT.

Remarks on this clonotype: A much larger clone lies a single base off, so this may be a read error. The J gene is TRBJ2-3, the V gene TRBV29-1; 11 bases agree with TRBD2. The junction had 7 bases not matched to a gene; V was cut back by 6 bases and J by 8 bases. This CDR3 is built from 13 residues. CDR1 is SQVTM, CDR2 ANQGSEA, per germline. CDR3 residues: CSVATSGEGTQYF. CDR3 nucleotides: TGCAGCGTAGCGACTAGCGGGGAGGGTACGCAGTATTTT.

This clonotype appeared a few times. The chain links TRBV7-6 to TRBJ2-7; 7 bases match TRBD2. The CDR3 totals 15 residues. The V gene's germline CDR1 is SGHVS and CDR2 FNYEAQ. The ends lost 1 base at V and 0 bases at J; junction bases unmatched: 3. The CDR3 spells CASSLDGGGSYEQYF. The DNA for the CDR3 is TGTGCCAGCAGCTTAGACGGCGGGGGCTCCTACGAGCAGTACTTC.

In its sample, this clonotype was seen many times. The CDR3 DNA sequence: TGCAGCGTAGCCGGGACTAGCTCCTACAATGAGCAGTTCTTC. Its translation is CSVAGTSSYNEQFF. The V call is TRBV29-1, the J call TRBJ2-1; TRBD2 matches 8 bases. This CDR3 region has 14 residues. Trimming at V came to 6 bases and at J to 0 bases, leaving 4 bases not matched to a gene. The germline gives CDR1 SQVTM, CDR2 ANQGSEA.